This entry concerns a single T cell receptor (beta chain). This sample was taken from a study of OX40 agonist ivuxolimab in advanced cancers. Overall study: Mean age approximately 59 years, range about 20 to 90; 82.7% male.

Clones were sequenced by immunoSEQ multiplex PCR, and TCRdb holds only the in-frame ones, with some missing. This sample carries around 67,000 clones, about 88% of them seen once, and the ten largest clones take around 0.98%. The germline V gene has CDR1 MDHEN and CDR2 SYDVKM. V lost 4 bases and J lost 4; bases outside the gene matches: 11. The CDR3 is 16 amino acids. The source is an adult with an advanced solid tumor such as melanoma, head and neck, liver or kidney cancer. Sequencing used CD4+ or CD8+ T cells sorted from blood, obtained in a trial of the OX40 agonist ivuxolimab. V gene TRBV28 combines with J gene TRBJ2-3; TRBD2 matches 7 bases. The CDR3 sequence is CASSSPPSGQSDTQYF. In nucleotides, the CDR3 is TGTGCCAGCAGTTCTCCCCCTAGCGGACAATCAGATACGCAGTATTTT.